The clone carrying this T cell receptor beta chain is a singleton in its sample. The CDR3 length is 11 residues. V lost 6 bases to trimming and J lost 7 bases, with 12 bases between them. Germline V gene sequence: CDR1 DFQATT, CDR2 SNEGSKA (reference sequence). This entry belongs to a study of T cell responses to AZD1222 COVID-19 vaccine. The protocol was immunoSEQ multiplex PCR, while the TCRdb copy is restricted to in-frame clones and leaves out a portion. Of 170,000 or so clones in the sample, roughly nine tenths are singletons; the top ten hold approximately 3%. The specimen comprised peripheral blood, sampled on day 0 of AZD1222 vaccination. The V call is TRBV20-1, the J call TRBJ1-1; D perhaps matches TRBD1 (6 bases). This clonotype was sampled from an adult in good health. For the CDR3, the DNA is TGCAGTGCAGTGACAGGTATTGAAGCTTTCTTT. It translates to CSAVTGIEAFF.